Listed below are T cell receptor beta chains from one sample, sequenced in a study of cytomegalovirus exposure and HLA in healthy donors. Here immunoSEQ multiplex PCR was the method, and the copy in TCRdb shows in-frame clones only, minus some. The sample has 180,000 or so clones, 75% seen once. The sample was PBMCs. The receptor set was obtained from a woman in her thirties or forties in good health and CMV-seropositive. Each CDR3 is given with its conserved first and last residue. D genes are given only for firm matches. Expanded clones are given a class, and other clones once, few, many or no size at all.

>TRBD2|-|TRBJ2-3|TRBV5-1
CASSVEAGAGTDTQYF
TGCGCCAGCAGCGTCGAAGCGGGAGCTGGAACAGATACGCAGTATTTT
>-|-|TRBJ2-7|TRBV27
CASSGTPPYEQYF
TGTGCCAGCAGCGGGACTCCGCCGTACGAGCAGTACTTC
>TRBD1|-|TRBJ2-7|TRBV19
CASSTTGTGGYEQYF
TGTGCCAGTAGTACAACCGGGACAGGGGGCTACGAGCAGTACTTC
>TRBD2|few|TRBJ2-5|TRBV5-4
CASSPGLAKETQYF
TGTGCCAGCAGCCCCGGACTAGCGAAAGAGACCCAGTACTTC
>-|-|TRBJ1-5|TRBV9
CASSAAVGAGQPQHF
TGTGCCAGCAGCGCGGCTGTGGGGGCAGGTCAGCCCCAGCATTTT
>TRBD1|-|TRBJ2-1|TRBV28
CASRRWDSSYNEQFF
TGTGCCAGCAGACGCTGGGACAGCTCCTACAATGAGCAGTTCTTC
>TRBD2|-|TRBJ2-1|TRBV2
CASRVSGTYNEQFF
TGTGCCAGCAGGGTCAGCGGGACCTACAATGAGCAGTTCTTC
>TRBD2|few|TRBJ2-1|TRBV29-1
CSVMTSGRLEQFF
TGCAGCGTTATGACTAGCGGGAGACTTGAGCAGTTCTTC
>-|-|TRBJ2-4|TRBV5-4
CASSLANTREAKNIQYF
TGTGCCAGCAGCTTGGCCAACACGAGGGAAGCCAAAAACATTCAGTACTTC
>-|few|TRBJ1-2|TRBV19
CASSTHSPYGYTF
TGTGCCAGTAGTACTCACAGCCCCTATGGCTACACCTTC
>TRBD1|-|TRBJ2-7|TRBV6-6
CASRHTGTGSSYEQYF
TGTGCCAGCAGACATACCGGGACAGGGTCCTCCTACGAGCAGTACTTC
>TRBD2|-|TRBJ2-7|TRBV30
CAWSEGKTSGRSYEQYF
TGTGCCTGGAGTGAGGGAAAAACTAGCGGGAGGTCCTACGAGCAGTACTTC
>-|-|TRBJ2-5|TRBV7-9
CASSQSKRAETQYF
TGTGCCAGCAGCCAGAGTAAGAGAGCGGAGACCCAGTACTTC
>TRBD1|-|TRBJ1-2|TRBV10-3
CAISLDRAYGYTF
TGTGCCATCAGTCTAGACAGGGCCTATGGCTACACCTTC
>-|-|TRBJ2-1|TRBV6-5
CASSSRQGGDEQFF
TGTGCCAGCAGTAGCAGACAGGGAGGCGATGAGCAGTTCTTC
>TRBD1|-|TRBJ1-2|TRBV7-2
CASSMTGGANYGYTF
TGTGCCAGCAGCATGACAGGGGGCGCAAACTATGGCTACACCTTC